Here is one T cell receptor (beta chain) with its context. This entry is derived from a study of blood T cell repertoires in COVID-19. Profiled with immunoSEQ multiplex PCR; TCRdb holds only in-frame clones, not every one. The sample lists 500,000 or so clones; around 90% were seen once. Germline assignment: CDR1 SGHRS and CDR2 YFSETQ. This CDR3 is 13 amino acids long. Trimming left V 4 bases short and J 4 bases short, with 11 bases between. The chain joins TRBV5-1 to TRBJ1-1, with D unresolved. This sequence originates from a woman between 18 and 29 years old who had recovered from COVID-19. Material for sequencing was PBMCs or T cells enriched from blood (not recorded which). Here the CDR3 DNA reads TGCGCCAGCAGCCCCTTGGGCGTCACTGAAGCTTTCTTT. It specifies CASSPLGVTEAFF.